What follows are 14 T cell receptor beta chains derived from one specimen sequenced in a study of T cells in localized non-small cell lung cancer. Libraries were prepared by immunoSEQ multiplex PCR; TCRdb keeps only in-frame clonotypes and omits some of them. The profile shows approximately 61,000 clones, roughly 89% of them singletons. The sample was peripheral blood, taken before any cancer treatment. These receptors were collected from a woman aged 35 to 69 with stage I lung adenocarcinoma.

The chain couples TRBV5-6 to TRBJ1-4, with 7 nucleotides matching TRBD1. Germline-derived CDR1 and CDR2 are SGHDT and YYEEEE. The CDR3 has 15 residues. J lost 0 bases, V lost 4 bases, and 3 bases had no gene match. CDR3 coding DNA: TGTGCCAGCAGCGGGACAGTAGCAACTAATGAAAAACTGTTTTTT. Translation gives CASSGTVATNEKLFF.

The chain is built from TRBV19 and TRBJ2-1; tentative D call: TRBD2 (6 bases). V was trimmed by 0 bases and J by 7 bases, leaving 16 bases between them. From germline, CDR1 is LNHDA and CDR2 SQIVND (reference sequence). The length of the CDR3 is 16 residues. The CDR3 reads CASSIEGGGALNEQFF. CDR3 nucleotide sequence: TGTGCCAGTAGTATAGAGGGCGGCGGGGCCTTGAATGAGCAGTTCTTC.

V is TRBV9 and J is TRBJ2-3, with D hard to call. V lost 0 bases, J lost 3 bases, and 5 bases lay in between. There are 13 residues in the CDR3. Looked up from germline, CDR1 is SGDLS and CDR2 is YYNGEE. The CDR3 coding sequence is TGTGCCAGCAGCGTAGTTGGGACAGATACGCAGTATTTT. Amino acids: CASSVVGTDTQYF.

V is TRBV6-5 and J is TRBJ1-2; D not resolved. V lost 0 bases to trimming and J lost 9 bases, with 11 bases between them. The CDR3 is made up of 13 amino acids. Germline-derived CDR1 and CDR2 are MNHEY and SVGAGI. The CDR3: CASSYSPSWSYTF. The CDR3 DNA sequence: TGTGCCAGCAGTTACTCTCCTAGCTGGAGCTACACCTTC.

The chain is built from TRBV5-6 and TRBJ1-1, with 8 bases lining up with TRBD1. Germline V gene data show CDR1 as SGHDT and CDR2 as YYEEEE. The CDR3 covers 15 residues. The J segment lost 6 bases and the V segment lost 4 bases, leaving 11 bases of the junction unmatched. Here the CDR3 DNA reads TGTGCCAGCAGCGTGGAGGACAGGGAGGGGGCTGAAGCTTTCTTT. Its protein product is CASSVEDREGAEAFF.

V usage is TRBV2 and J usage is TRBJ1-4, with D unresolved. The CDR3 is 12 amino acids. Germline lookup yields CDR1 SNHLY and CDR2 FYNNEI. V shed 8 bases and J shed 5 bases, with 9 bases lying between them. The CDR3, as DNA: TGTGCCAGCCGCACAGAGAATGAAAAACTGTTTTTT. Its translation is CASRTENEKLFF.

V gene TRBV7-9 combines with J gene TRBJ1-2; D gene ambiguous. This CDR3 comprises 14 residues. CDR1 SEHNR and CDR2 FQNEAQ come from the germline V gene (reference sequence). The germline V and J ends were trimmed by 4 bases and 1 base, with 10 bases remaining between them. The CDR3 loop is CASSSDRYNYGYTF. The CDR3 DNA reads as TGTGCCAGCAGCTCAGACCGCTATAACTATGGCTACACCTTC.

This clone came up once. This CDR3 is CASSFTPPGNTQYF. For the CDR3, the DNA is TGCGCCAGCAGCTTTACACCACCGGGGAATACGCAGTATTTT. This chain joins TRBV5-1 and TRBJ2-3, with a weak D call TRBD2 (5 bases). Trimming took 2 bases from V and 7 from J, leaving 14 bases between them. The germline gives CDR1 SGHRS, CDR2 YFSETQ. The CDR3 runs to 14 residues.

The V call is TRBV19, the J call TRBJ2-1; 14 bases line up with TRBD2. The trim removed 5 bases at V and 0 bases at J, leaving 12 bases unmatched. The germline V gene encodes CDR1 LNHDA and CDR2 SQIVND (reference sequence). The CDR3 consists of 20 residues. The CDR3 nucleotides read TGTGCCAGTAGTCCAGAGGGGACTAGCGGGGGATACACCTCCTACAATGAGCAGTTCTTC. Translating gives CASSPEGTSGGYTSYNEQFF.

V is TRBV14 and J is TRBJ2-2; no definite D call. The V gene lost 2 bases and the J gene lost 2 bases, with 6 bases spanning the gap. The CDR3 is 14 amino acids. Germline values: CDR1 SGHDN, CDR2 FVKESK. CDR3 residues: CASSQFINTGELFF. The CDR3 DNA follows: TGTGCCAGCAGCCAATTTATTAACACCGGGGAGCTGTTTTTT.

V is TRBV27 and J is TRBJ2-7, with D unresolved. CDR1 is MNHEY and CDR2 is SMNVEV in the germline V gene (reference sequence). The CDR3 totals 12 residues. Between the trimmed V and J ends, which lost 3 bases and 4 bases, there was a span of 7 bases. In DNA, the CDR3 is TGTGCCAGCAGTTTTCTTGGGTACGAGCAGTACTTC. Its translation is CASSFLGYEQYF.

CDR3 sequence: CASSPPGRGAPEQYF. CDR3 DNA: TGTGCCAGCAGCCCCCCCGGGCGGGGGGCCCCCGAGCAGTACTTC. J is TRBJ2-7 and V is TRBV11-2, with TRBD2 matching over 8 bases. Germline values: CDR1 SGHAT, CDR2 FQNNGV. The CDR3 contains 15 residues. The V segment lost 5 bases and the J segment 6 bases; nucleotides outside the gene matches: 12.

The genes are TRBV4-3 and TRBJ2-1; D gene uncertain. The germline V gene has CDR1 LGHNA and CDR2 YSLEER. The length of the CDR3 is 15 residues. Trimming took off 1 base at V and 6 bases at J, with 13 bases between the two ends. The CDR3 DNA reads TGCGCCAGCAGCCAAGGCTCCGGTAAGGCCAATGAGCAGTTCTTC. As protein: CASSQGSGKANEQFF.

The chain couples TRBV2 to TRBJ2-7; no clear D. Germline V gene sequence: CDR1 SNHLY, CDR2 FYNNEI. With 3 bases removed from V and 0 bases from J, the gap between germline ends came to 12 bases. The CDR3 runs to 15 residues. The CDR3 DNA is TGTGCCAGCAGTGAGGAAAGTCTCAGCTCCTACGAGCAGTACTTC. Translated, it gives CASSEESLSSYEQYF.